The clone carrying this TCR beta chain was picked up a small number of times. No antigen is known for it. cDNA serving as the sequencing template came from extracted, reverse transcribed RNA. The data were produced by immunoSEQ multiplex PCR, yet TCRdb's version contains in-frame clones alone and is incomplete. There are 160,000 or so clones in the sample; about three fifths occur only once, and roughly 0.91% lies in the top ten. Treatment specified: oral pan-JAK inhibitor, 5-10 mg twice daily. It was from alopecia areata patients that lesional scalp punch biopsies and peripheral blood were collected. The CDR3 loop spans 15 amino acids. The ends were cut back, 0 bases at V and 8 bases at J, with 14 bases in the middle. CDR1 is LNHNV, CDR2 YYDKDF, per germline (reference sequence). This entry is derived from a study of CD8+ T cells in alopecia areata. Study-level results: A large proportion of expanded lesional clones were detected persisting in scalp and blood during tofacitinib. Among the top 100, expanded CD8+ clones, as well as scalp clonality, were significantly decreased by tofacitinib. Scalp specimens additionally yield sequences from normal skin's resident alphabeta T cells.

The input for sequencing was CD4+ T cells sorted from blood, taken at week 4, from a patient treated with tofacitinib. The V call is TRBV15, the J call TRBJ2-1; maybe TRBD2 (5 bases). The receptor was derived from a human donor with alopecia areata. The CDR3 nucleotides read TGTGCCACCAGCAGAGATCTTGTCCTAGCTCATGAGCAGTTCTTC. Its protein product is CATSRDLVLAHEQFF.